The following is a T cell receptor (beta chain) sequence with its context. This clone was observed once. Which antigen it targets is not known. No qualities accompany the bases; no much larger clone lies one base away. TCRbeta CDR3 regions were amplified from genomic DNA using the immunoSEQ Assay, a bias-controlled multiplex PCR. In the paper's pipeline: Nucleated cell counts per sample were estimated from amplification of reference gene primers within the assay. To quantify the absolute abundance of each unique TCRbeta CDR3 rearrangement, sequence reads were collapsed and filtered. For each sample, productive Simpson clonality was calculated as the square root of Simpson's diversity index across productive rearrangements. TCRdb's version of the immuneACCESS table is confined to in-frame rearrangements and falls short of the full clone set. An unresolved V gene accounts for under half of the shortfall where checked; the remainder is of unknown origin. For V, J and clone size, that table is used; D and trimming come from the DNA. The sample table records roughly 97,000 clones; 87% of these occur just once. Over 12% of the sample comes from the top ten.

The CDR3 numbers 15 residues from cysteine through phenylalanine. The entry retains the CDR3 DNA only, 45 bases that are in frame from base 1. Via the germline V gene, CDR1 is KGHDR and CDR2 SFDVKD. Cut back by 4 bases and 1 base, the V and J ends lie 12 bases apart. The data stem from a study of blood T cell repertoires in COVID-19 (dated by TCRdb to about 2020). For the study in its entirety: Samples covering the acute and convalescent phases of COVID-19 were provided by collaborators in the United States, Italy and Spain. The prospective study material was composed of cDNA or gDNA derived from T cells, B-cell-depleted T cells, or PBMCs. The dataset comprised deeply sampled blood TCRbeta repertoires from subjects exposed to, actively infected with, or recovered from COVID-19. The repertoires were released in a freely available public database meant as a resource for research on the immune response to SARS-CoV-2. Samples came from the ongoing ImmuneRACE study (first 160 participants) plus 1,254 subjects from 6 global collaborators. A de-identified subject ID, COVID-19 status, age in years and sex were almost always included in the sample metadata. Where available, HLA class I and class II types were obtained from metadata supplied by the sample provider rather than from assay-based typing.

Each collaborating institution followed its own protocols to collect whole blood in K2EDTA tubes. For TCRbeta analysis, collaborators shipped samples in one of three forms: frozen whole blood, isolated PBMCs, or DNA extracted from either of those sample types. General conclusions and limits of the study: The quantity of clinical and demographic metadata differed by source and by participant and was supplied without curation.

The chain employs TRBV24-1 and TRBJ2-5; TRBD1 is possibly the D segment (6 matching bases). Specimen: peripheral blood. The source is a man between 45 and 60 years old with acute or convalescent COVID-19. The CDR3 loop reads CATSDTQTGQETQYF. DNA sequence: TGTGCCACCAGTGACACTCAGACAGGCCAAGAGACCCAGTACTTC.